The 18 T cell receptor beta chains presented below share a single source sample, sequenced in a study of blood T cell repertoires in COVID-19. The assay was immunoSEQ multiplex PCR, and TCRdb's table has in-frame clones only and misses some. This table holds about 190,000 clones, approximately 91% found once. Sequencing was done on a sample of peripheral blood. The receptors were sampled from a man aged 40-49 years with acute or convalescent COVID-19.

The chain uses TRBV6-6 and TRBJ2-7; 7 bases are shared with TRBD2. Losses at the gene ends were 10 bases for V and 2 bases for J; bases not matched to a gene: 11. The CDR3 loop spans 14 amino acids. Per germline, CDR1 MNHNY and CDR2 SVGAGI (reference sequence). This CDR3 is CATPMTSRTYEQYF. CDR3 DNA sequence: TGTGCCACGCCGATGACTAGCCGTACCTACGAGCAGTACTTC.

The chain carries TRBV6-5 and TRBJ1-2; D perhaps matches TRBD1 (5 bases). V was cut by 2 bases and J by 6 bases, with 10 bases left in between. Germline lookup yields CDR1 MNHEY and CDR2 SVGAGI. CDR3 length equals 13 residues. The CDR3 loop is CASSYGRGDGYTF. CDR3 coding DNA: TGTGCCAGCAGTTACGGCCGGGGGGATGGCTACACCTTC.

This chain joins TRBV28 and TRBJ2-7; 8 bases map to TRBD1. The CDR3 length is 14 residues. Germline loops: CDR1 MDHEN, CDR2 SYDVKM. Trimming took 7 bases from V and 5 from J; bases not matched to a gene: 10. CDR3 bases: TGTGCCAGCAACCCACAGGGGGAAGCGGACGAGCAGTACTTC. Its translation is CASNPQGEADEQYF.

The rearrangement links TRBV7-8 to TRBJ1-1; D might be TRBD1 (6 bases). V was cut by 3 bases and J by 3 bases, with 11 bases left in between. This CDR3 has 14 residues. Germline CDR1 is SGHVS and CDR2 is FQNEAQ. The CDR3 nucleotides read TGTGCCAGCAGCTTCAGGGGTGGGGACACTGAAGCTTTCTTT. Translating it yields CASSFRGGDTEAFF. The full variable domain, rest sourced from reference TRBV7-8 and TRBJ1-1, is GAGVSQSPRYKVAKRGQDVALRCDPISGHVSLFWYQQALGQGPEFLTYFQNEAQLDKSGLPSDRFFAERPEGSVSTLKIQRTQQEDSAVYLCASSFRGGDTEAFFGQGTRLTVV.

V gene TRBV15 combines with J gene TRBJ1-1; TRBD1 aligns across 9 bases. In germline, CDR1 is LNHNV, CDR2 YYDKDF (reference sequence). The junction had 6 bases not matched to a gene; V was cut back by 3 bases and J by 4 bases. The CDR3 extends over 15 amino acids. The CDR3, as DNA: TGTGCCACCAGCAGGGACAGGGGCTGGGGCACTGAAGCTTTCTTT. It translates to CATSRDRGWGTEAFF. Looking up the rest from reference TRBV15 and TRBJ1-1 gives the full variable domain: DAMVIQNPRYQVTQFGKPVTLSCSQTLNHNVMYWYQQKSSQAPKLLFHYYDKDFNNEADTPDNFQSRRPNTSFCFLDIRSPGLGDTAMYLCATSRDRGWGTEAFFGQGTRLTVV.

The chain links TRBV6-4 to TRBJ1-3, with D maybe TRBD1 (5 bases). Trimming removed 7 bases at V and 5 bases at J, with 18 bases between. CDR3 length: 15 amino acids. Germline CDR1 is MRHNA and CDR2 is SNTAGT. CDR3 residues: CASKGLRTPRNTIYF. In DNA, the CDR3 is TGTGCCAGCAAAGGTCTCCGGACACCACGAAACACCATATATTTT.

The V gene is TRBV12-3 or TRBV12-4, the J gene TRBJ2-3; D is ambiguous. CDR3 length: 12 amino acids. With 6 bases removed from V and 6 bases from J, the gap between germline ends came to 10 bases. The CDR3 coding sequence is TGTGCCAGCAGCAGTTCTAGGGATACGCAGTATTTT. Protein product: CASSSSRDTQYF.

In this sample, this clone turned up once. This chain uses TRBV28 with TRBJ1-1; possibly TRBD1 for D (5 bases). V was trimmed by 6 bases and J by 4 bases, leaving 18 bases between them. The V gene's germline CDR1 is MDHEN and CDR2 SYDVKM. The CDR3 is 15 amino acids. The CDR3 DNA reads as TGTGCCAGCAGGAACGGGGGTCCCGGGGGCACTGAAGCTTTCTTT. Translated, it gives CASRNGGPGGTEAFF.

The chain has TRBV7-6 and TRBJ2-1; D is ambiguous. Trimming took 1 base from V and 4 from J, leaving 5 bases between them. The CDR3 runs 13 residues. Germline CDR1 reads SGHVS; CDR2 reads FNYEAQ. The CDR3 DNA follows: TGTGCCAGCAGCTTAGTACAGTACAATGAGCAGTTCTTC. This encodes CASSLVQYNEQFF. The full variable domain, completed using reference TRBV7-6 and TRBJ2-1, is GAGVSQSPRYKVTKRGQDVALRCDPISGHVSLYWYRQALGQGPEFLTYFNYEAQQDKSGLPNDRFSAERPEGSISTLTIQRTEQRDSAMYRCASSLVQYNEQFFGPGTRLTVL.

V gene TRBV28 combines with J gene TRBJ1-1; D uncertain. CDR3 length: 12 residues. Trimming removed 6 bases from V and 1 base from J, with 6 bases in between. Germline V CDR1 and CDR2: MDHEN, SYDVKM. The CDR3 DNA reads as TGTGCCAGCAGAGCGGCGAACACTGAAGCTTTCTTT. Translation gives CASRAANTEAFF.

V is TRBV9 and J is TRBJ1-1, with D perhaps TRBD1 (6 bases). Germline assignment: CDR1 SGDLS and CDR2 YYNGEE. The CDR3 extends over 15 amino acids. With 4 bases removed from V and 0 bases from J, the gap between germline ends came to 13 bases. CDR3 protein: CASSPAGGLNTEAFF. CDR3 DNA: TGTGCCAGCAGCCCCGCTGGGGGCTTGAACACTGAAGCTTTCTTT. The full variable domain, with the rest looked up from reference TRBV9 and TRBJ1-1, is DSGVTQTPKHLITATGQRVTLRCSPRSGDLSVYWYQQSLDQGLQFLIQYYNGEERAKGNILERFSAQQFPDLHSELNLSSLELGDSALYFCASSPAGGLNTEAFFGQGTRLTVV.

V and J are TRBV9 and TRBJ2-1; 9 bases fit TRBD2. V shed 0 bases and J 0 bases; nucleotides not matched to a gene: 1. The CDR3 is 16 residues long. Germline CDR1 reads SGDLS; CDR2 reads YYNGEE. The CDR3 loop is CASSVVAGVSYNEQFF. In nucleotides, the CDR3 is TGTGCCAGCAGCGTAGTAGCGGGGGTCTCCTACAATGAGCAGTTCTTC.

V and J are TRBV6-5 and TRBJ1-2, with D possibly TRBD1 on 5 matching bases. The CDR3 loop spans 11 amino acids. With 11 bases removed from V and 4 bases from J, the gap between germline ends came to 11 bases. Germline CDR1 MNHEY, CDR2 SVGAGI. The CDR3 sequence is CASRGGYGYTF. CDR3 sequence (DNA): TGTGCCTCCCGGGGGGGCTATGGCTACACCTTC.

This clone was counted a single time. CDR3 DNA sequence: TGTGCCAGCAGTTATACGGTAGAGCAGCCCCAGCATTTT. It codes for CASSYTVEQPQHF. The V gene is TRBV6-2 or TRBV6-3, the J gene TRBJ1-5; D is unresolved. The germline V and J ends were trimmed by 3 bases and 7 bases, with 10 bases remaining between them. Looked up from germline, CDR1 is MNHEY and CDR2 is SVGEGT. This CDR3 has 13 residues.

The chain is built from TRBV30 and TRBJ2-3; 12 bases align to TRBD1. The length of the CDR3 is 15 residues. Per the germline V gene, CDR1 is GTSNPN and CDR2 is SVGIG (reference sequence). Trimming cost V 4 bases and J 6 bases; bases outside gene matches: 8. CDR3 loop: CAWTPGQGALDTQYF. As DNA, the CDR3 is TGTGCCTGGACTCCGGGACAGGGGGCATTGGATACGCAGTATTTT.

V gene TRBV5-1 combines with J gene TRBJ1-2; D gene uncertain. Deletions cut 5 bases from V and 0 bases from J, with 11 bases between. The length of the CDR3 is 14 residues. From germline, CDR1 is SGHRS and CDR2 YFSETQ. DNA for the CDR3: TGCGCCAGCAGGAGAGACACCACTAACTATGGCTACACCTTC. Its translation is CASRRDTTNYGYTF.

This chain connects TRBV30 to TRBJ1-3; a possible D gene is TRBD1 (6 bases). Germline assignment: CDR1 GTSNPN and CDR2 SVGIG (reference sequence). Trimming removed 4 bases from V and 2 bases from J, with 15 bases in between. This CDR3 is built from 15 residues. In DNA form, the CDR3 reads TGTGCCTGGAACAGGGTGGGTTCGGCTGGAAACACCATATATTTT. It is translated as CAWNRVGSAGNTIYF.

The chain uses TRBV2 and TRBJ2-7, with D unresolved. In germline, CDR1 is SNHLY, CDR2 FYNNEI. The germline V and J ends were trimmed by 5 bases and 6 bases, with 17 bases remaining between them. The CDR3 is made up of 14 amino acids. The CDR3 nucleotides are TGTGCCAGCAGTAGAAACAGACCGACCTCCGAGCAGTACTTC. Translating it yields CASSRNRPTSEQYF.